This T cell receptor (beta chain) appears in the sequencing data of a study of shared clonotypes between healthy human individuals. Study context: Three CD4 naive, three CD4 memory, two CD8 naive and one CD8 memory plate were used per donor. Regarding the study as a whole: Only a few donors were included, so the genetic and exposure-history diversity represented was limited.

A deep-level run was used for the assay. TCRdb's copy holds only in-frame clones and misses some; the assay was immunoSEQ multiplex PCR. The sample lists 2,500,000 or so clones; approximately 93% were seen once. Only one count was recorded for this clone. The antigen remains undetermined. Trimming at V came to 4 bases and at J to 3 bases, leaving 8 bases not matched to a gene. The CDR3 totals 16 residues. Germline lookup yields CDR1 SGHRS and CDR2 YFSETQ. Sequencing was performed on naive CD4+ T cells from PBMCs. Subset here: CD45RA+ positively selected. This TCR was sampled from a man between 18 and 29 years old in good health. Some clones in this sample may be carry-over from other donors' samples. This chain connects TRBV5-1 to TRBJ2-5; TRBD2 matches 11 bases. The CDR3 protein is CASSTSLAGGEETQYF. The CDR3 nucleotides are TGCGCCAGCAGCACCTCCCTAGCGGGAGGTGAAGAGACCCAGTACTTC.